This T cell receptor (beta chain) was recorded in a study of shared clonotypes between healthy human individuals. The study, taken as a whole, reports: Roughly 5% of naive CD4 clonotypes were shared across four donors.

V lost 0 bases and J lost 0, with 9 bases in between. The CDR3 length is 15 residues. Germline CDR1 is KGHSH and CDR2 is LQKENI. This clone was found once. Its matching antigen is unknown. Several immunoSEQ 96-well plates shared each subset's DNA, each plate a replicate. Authors' data handling: Filtering differed for immunoSEQ, which gave only junction sequences without quality scores. Sequencing was performed with immunoSEQ multiplex PCR; in TCRdb, only in-frame clones are kept and a portion is missing. For V, J and clone size, that table is used; D and trimming come from the DNA. The data hold more than 2 million clones, with around 95% observed a single time.

V gene TRBV18 combines with J gene TRBJ2-7; D not resolved. The TCR sequence derives from a young man in good health. The specimen was naive CD4+ T cells sorted from blood. Subset defined: CD45RA+ positively selected. The CDR3 DNA sequence: TGTGCCAGCTCACCACCAAACCCTGGCTCCTACGAGCAGTACTTC. It is translated as CASSPPNPGSYEQYF.